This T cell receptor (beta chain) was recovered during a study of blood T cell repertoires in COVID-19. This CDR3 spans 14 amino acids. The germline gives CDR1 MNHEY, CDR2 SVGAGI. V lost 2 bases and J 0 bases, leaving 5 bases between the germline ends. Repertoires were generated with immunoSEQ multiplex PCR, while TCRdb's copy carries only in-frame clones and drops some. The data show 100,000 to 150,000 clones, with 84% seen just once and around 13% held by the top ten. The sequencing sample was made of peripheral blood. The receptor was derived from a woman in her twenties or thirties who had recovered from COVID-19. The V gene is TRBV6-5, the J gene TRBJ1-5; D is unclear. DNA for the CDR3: TGTGCCAGCAGTTACACCAGTAGCAATCAGCCCCAGCATTTT. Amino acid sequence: CASSYTSSNQPQHF.